This passage covers 18 T cell receptor beta chains from one sample sequenced in a study of regulatory T cells in long-lasting Graves disease. Assembly of TCR beta libraries relied on iRepertoire HTBI primers together with Arm-PCR of CDR3 regions. TCRdb fed the multiplex PCR reads into MiXCR, producing one record per CDR3 protein. The sample lists 400,000 to 500,000 distinct CDR3 sequences; roughly 17% were seen once. Documented time point: newly diagnosed GD, antithyroid drugs for less than 3 months. RNA isolated from PBMCs was used to make the TCR library. These data are also associated with another study on T cells in Graves' hyperthyroidism and ophthalmopathy.

Here the sequenced sample was peripheral blood mononuclear cells (PBMCs), taken at new diagnosis, from a patient treated with antithyroid drugs. These receptors were obtained from a woman in her 30s with Graves disease.

There are a few counts of this clonotype. This chain connects TRBV19 to TRBJ2-7; 12 bases are a match to TRBD2. Germline CDR1 LNHDA, CDR2 SQIVND (reference sequence). V was clipped by 7 bases and J by 3 bases; unmatched bases: 7. The CDR3 sequence is 15 residues long. CDR3 DNA: TGTGCCAGTACGCCTAGCGGGAGGGCCAGCTACGAGCAGTACTTC. The encoded protein is CASTPSGRASYEQYF. The entire variable domain, with the rest obtained from reference TRBV19 and TRBJ2-7, is as follows: DGGITQSPKYLFRKEGQNVTLSCEQNLNHDAMYWYRQDPGQGLRLIYYSQIVNDFQKGDIAEGYSVSREKKESFPLTVTSAQKNPTAFYLCASTPSGRASYEQYFGPGTRLTVT.

As to this clonotype: This likely reflects a read error, since a far larger clone is one base away. V and J are TRBV5-4 and TRBJ2-3; possibly TRBD2 for D (5 bases). Germline V gene sequence: CDR1 SGHNT, CDR2 YYREEE (reference sequence). The CDR3 consists of 14 residues. With 4 bases removed from V and 0 bases from J, the gap between germline ends came to 9 bases. The CDR3 protein is CASSQRTSTDTQYF. CDR3 DNA sequence: TGTGCCAGCAGCCAACGGACTAGCACAGATACGCAGTATTTT.

The chain is built from TRBV15 and TRBJ1-3; no firm D call. Germline CDR1 and CDR2: LNHNV and YYDKDF (reference sequence). There are 17 residues in the CDR3. V was pared by 0 bases and J by 2 bases, with 14 bases between. Here the CDR3 DNA reads TGTGCCACCAGCAGAGATTGGAGAGGGAATACTGGAAACACCATATATTTT. Translation: CATSRDWRGNTGNTIYF.

This clonotype has ten or more counts. This chain joins TRBV29-1 and TRBJ2-1; D not resolved. The CDR3 sequence is 13 residues long. Germline V gene sequence: CDR1 SQVTM, CDR2 ANQGSEA. V lost 4 bases, J lost 6 bases, and 13 bases lay in between. The CDR3, as DNA: TGCAGCGTTGGGACCACCGGGTCCAATGAGCAGTTCTTC. Protein: CSVGTTGSNEQFF.

This clonotype was counted a few times. This chain uses TRBV20-1 with TRBJ2-3; 14 bases are shared with TRBD2. This CDR3 comprises 16 residues. CDR1 DFQATT and CDR2 SNEGSKA come from the germline V gene (reference sequence). Trimming cost V 4 bases and J 9 bases; bases outside gene matches: 12. CDR3 protein: CSATRTGTSGRGTQYF. CDR3 nucleotides: TGCAGTGCTACGCGGACAGGGACTAGCGGGAGAGGAACGCAGTATTTT.

The V call is TRBV20-1, the J call TRBJ2-5; D remains ambiguous. V lost 5 bases and J lost 2, with 18 bases in between. Germline CDR1 and CDR2: DFQATT and SNEGSKA (reference sequence). This CDR3 is built from 15 residues. The DNA for the CDR3 is TGCAGTGCTTTGACCGGACCTACTATTCAAGAGACCCAGTACTTC. Translated, it gives CSALTGPTIQETQYF.

This clonotype was recorded many times. The rearrangement links TRBV27 to TRBJ2-7, with TRBD2 matching 7 bases. Germline-derived CDR1 and CDR2 are MNHEY and SMNVEV (reference sequence). This CDR3 comprises 13 residues. Trimming took 5 bases from V and 3 from J; bases not matched to a gene: 4. The CDR3 here is CASSNTSVYEQYF. The CDR3 region has the DNA TGTGCCAGCAGTAACACTAGCGTCTACGAGCAGTACTTC.

This clonotype has ten or more counts. The J gene is TRBJ1-1, the V gene TRBV5-1; the D is unclear. Between the trimmed V and J ends, which lost 4 bases and 1 base, there was a span of 17 bases. The CDR3 length is 16 residues. Germline lookup yields CDR1 SGHRS and CDR2 YFSETQ. CDR3 in amino acids: CASSGRSRNRNTEAFF. For the CDR3, the DNA is TGCGCCAGCAGCGGCCGTAGCAGGAATCGGAACACTGAAGCTTTCTTT.

This clonotype was found a few times. The chain couples TRBV20-1 to TRBJ2-1, with 11 bases that match TRBD2. The CDR3 runs to 17 residues. Looked up from germline, CDR1 is DFQATT and CDR2 is SNEGSKA (reference sequence). The CDR3: CSQKPLTSGRTYNEQFF. In DNA, the CDR3 is TGCAGCCAAAAGCCCCTTACTAGCGGGAGAACCTACAATGAGCAGTTCTTC.

This clonotype was found a few times. The chain combines TRBV4-1 with TRBJ2-1; no clear D. Looked up from germline, CDR1 is MGHRA and CDR2 is YSYEKL. This CDR3 has 22 residues. V lost 1 base and J 1 base, leaving 29 bases between the germline ends. For the CDR3, the DNA is TGCGCCAGCAGCCAAGTACCCATAACCCTCAGCTGGCGGACCTCATCCTACAATGAGCAGTTCTTC. It yields the protein CASSQVPITLSWRTSSYNEQFF.

The gene calls are TRBV3-1 and TRBJ1-2; no firm D call. The germline CDR1 and CDR2 sequences are LGHDT and YNNKEL (reference sequence). The CDR3 contains 14 residues. V gave up 4 bases and J gave up 3 bases, with 12 bases separating them. The CDR3, as DNA: TGTGCCAGCAGCCCAACGGACGGATACTATGGCTACACCTTC. It is translated as CASSPTDGYYGYTF.

This sequence joins TRBV5-1 and TRBJ2-5, with 7 positions matching TRBD2. V gave up 4 bases and J gave up 0 bases; unmatched junction bases: 3. The CDR3 contains 14 residues. The germline V gene encodes CDR1 SGHRS and CDR2 YFSETQ. CDR3 DNA: TGCGCCAGCAGCCTAGCGGCCAACCAAGAGACCCAGTACTTC. It codes for CASSLAANQETQYF.

V usage is TRBV25-1 and J usage is TRBJ1-4, with D tentatively TRBD1 (6 bases). Deletions cut 6 bases from V and 1 base from J, with 15 bases between. CDR1 and CDR2 (germline): MGHDK, SYGVNS. The CDR3 covers 16 residues. The CDR3 bases are TGTGCCAGCAGCTTAGGGGGTTTGGGAACTAATGAAAAACTGTTTTTT. Translated, it gives CASSLGGLGTNEKLFF.

In its sample, this clonotype was seen many times. This chain joins TRBV11-2 and TRBJ2-7, with unresolved D. The germline gives CDR1 SGHAT, CDR2 FQNNGV. The V end lost 3 bases, the J end lost 7 bases, and 10 bases lay between the germline ends. The CDR3 has 12 residues. The CDR3 protein is CASSFPSTEQYF. DNA of the CDR3: TGTGCCAGCAGCTTTCCCTCTACGGAGCAGTACTTC.

The table lists this clonotype with many counts. DNA for the CDR3: TGTGCCTGGTACAGGGGGAACACCGGGGAGCTGTTTTTT. Translating gives CAWYRGNTGELFF. V and J are TRBV30 and TRBJ2-2; 7 bases fit TRBD1. This CDR3 contains 13 residues. Germline-derived CDR1 and CDR2 are GTSNPN and SVGIG (reference sequence). V shed 5 bases, J shed 1 base, and the junction held 1 base outside the gene matches.

The genes are TRBV28 and TRBJ2-7; 11 bases line up with TRBD2. Germline loops: CDR1 MDHEN, CDR2 SYDVKM. The CDR3 is 14 amino acids. The V segment lost 5 bases and the J segment 6 bases; nucleotides outside the gene matches: 6. CDR3 in amino acids: CASSLSGRASEQYF. The CDR3, as DNA: TGTGCCAGCAGTCTTAGCGGGAGGGCCAGCGAGCAGTACTTC.

V is TRBV19 and J is TRBJ1-2; D possibly corresponds to TRBD1 (5 bases). Germline CDR1 LNHDA, CDR2 SQIVND (reference sequence). Trimming shortened V by 4 bases and J by 1 base, and 19 bases separated the two germline ends. This CDR3 comprises 17 residues. The CDR3 protein is CASSTPLRGRDNYGYTF. CDR3 nucleotides: TGTGCCAGTAGTACACCTCTGAGGGGTCGTGATAACTATGGCTACACCTTC.

This clonotype was seen ten or more times. V usage is TRBV2 and J usage is TRBJ2-2; D may be TRBD2 (6 bases). The CDR3 length is 12 residues. The germline V gene has CDR1 SNHLY and CDR2 FYNNEI. V lost 6 bases, J lost 9 bases, and 11 bases lay in between. CDR3 in amino acids: CASRTSYRELFF. CDR3 nucleotide sequence: TGTGCCAGCAGAACTAGCTACCGGGAGCTGTTTTTT. The complete variable domain, with remaining parts taken from reference TRBV2 and TRBJ2-2, reads EPEVTQTPSHQVTQMGQEVILRCVPISNHLYFYWYRQILGQKVEFLVSFYNNEISEKSEIFDDQFSVERPDGSNFTLKIRSTKLEDSAMYFCASRTSYRELFFGEGSRLTVL.